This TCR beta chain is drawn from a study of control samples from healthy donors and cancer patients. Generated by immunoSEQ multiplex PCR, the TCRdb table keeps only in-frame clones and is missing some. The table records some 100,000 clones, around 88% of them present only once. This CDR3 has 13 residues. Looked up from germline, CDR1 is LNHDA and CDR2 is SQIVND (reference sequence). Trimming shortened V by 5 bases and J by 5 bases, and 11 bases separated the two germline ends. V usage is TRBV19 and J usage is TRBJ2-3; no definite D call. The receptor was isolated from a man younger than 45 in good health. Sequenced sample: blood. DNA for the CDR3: TGTGCCAGTAGTCCGACCCTTCGAGATACGCAGTATTTT. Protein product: CASSPTLRDTQYF.